These 11 T cell receptor beta chains were sequenced from one sample in a study of blood T cells in healthy people across ages. Then a second PCR, running about 6 to 12 cycles, was carried out with a sample-barcoded 5' primer and a J-beta primer mix. From the 5' RACE reads, TCRdb called clonotypes with MiXCR, one entry per CDR3 protein. In the table there are about 1.5 million distinct CDR3 sequences, approximately 42% of which are singletons. Input material: blood. The source is a woman in her late teens or twenties in good health.

This chain joins TRBV2 and TRBJ1-6, with D uncertain. The V gene lost 6 bases and the J gene lost 9 bases, with 18 bases spanning the gap. Looked up from germline, CDR1 is SNHLY and CDR2 is FYNNEI. This CDR3 spans 15 amino acids. The DNA for the CDR3 is TGTGCCAGCAGAACGGTGGTGGGGATTGGTTCACCCCTCCACTTT. Translation: CASRTVVGIGSPLHF. Supplemented by reference TRBV2 and TRBJ1-6, the full variable domain reads EPEVTQTPSHQVTQMGQEVILRCVPISNHLYFYWYRQILGQKVEFLVSFYNNEISEKSEIFDDQFSVERPDGSNFTLKIRSTKLEDSAMYFCASRTVVGIGSPLHFGNGTRLTVT.

The sample holds a few counts of this clonotype. The genes are TRBV11-2 and TRBJ1-1; tentative D call: TRBD1 (5 bases). The CDR3 length is 14 residues. The germline gives CDR1 SGHAT, CDR2 FQNNGV. The V and J ends lost 7 bases and 3 bases respectively, with 15 bases between them. CDR3 coding DNA: TGTGCCAGCACCTCACGGACACTCGACACTGAAGCTTTCTTT. Translating gives CASTSRTLDTEAFF.

This chain joins TRBV4-1 and TRBJ2-3, with TRBD2 identical over 11 bases. The CDR3 runs to 15 residues. V was clipped by 4 bases and J by 2 bases; unmatched bases: 2. CDR1 MGHRA and CDR2 YSYEKL come from the germline V gene. In DNA form, the CDR3 reads TGCGCCAGCAGCCGACTAGCGGGAAACACAGATACGCAGTATTTT. It codes for CASSRLAGNTDTQYF.

This clonotype appeared many times. J is TRBJ1-1 and V is TRBV7-9; 9 positions match TRBD1. This CDR3 is 14 amino acids long. J lost 4 bases, V lost 2 bases, and 2 bases had no gene match. In germline, CDR1 is SEHNR, CDR2 FQNEAQ (reference sequence). The CDR3 DNA reads TGTGCCAGCAGCTTAACGACAGGGGGCACTGAAGCTTTCTTT. It encodes CASSLTTGGTEAFF.

The gene calls are TRBV5-1 and TRBJ2-7, with 7 bases matching TRBD1. Germline assignment: CDR1 SGHRS and CDR2 YFSETQ. V shed 0 bases and J 3 bases; nucleotides not matched to a gene: 6. This CDR3 region has 15 residues. CDR3 nucleotide sequence: TGCGCCAGCAGCTTGGCCGGGCAGGGGGACTACGAGCAGTACTTC. Protein: CASSLAGQGDYEQYF.

The chain combines TRBV24-1 with TRBJ2-3; TRBD2 matches at 12 bases. Germline loops: CDR1 KGHDR, CDR2 SFDVKD. V lost 3 bases, J lost 1 base, and 4 bases stayed unmatched. The CDR3 covers 17 residues. The CDR3 DNA follows: TGTGCCACCAGTGATCTAAGGACTAGCGGGGGCACAGATACGCAGTATTTT. Translated, it gives CATSDLRTSGGTDTQYF.

In nucleotides, the CDR3 is TGTGCCAGCACCTCGACAGGGGGCAGTTCACCCCTCCACTTT. This sequence encodes CASTSTGGSSPLHF. V is TRBV2 and J is TRBJ1-6; the match to TRBD1 covers 10 bases. Trimming took 7 bases from V and 9 from J; bases not matched to a gene: 6. The CDR3 spans 14 residues. Germline CDR1 reads SNHLY; CDR2 reads FYNNEI. The full variable domain, its missing parts supplied by reference TRBV2 and TRBJ1-6, is EPEVTQTPSHQVTQMGQEVILRCVPISNHLYFYWYRQILGQKVEFLVSFYNNEISEKSEIFDDQFSVERPDGSNFTLKIRSTKLEDSAMYFCASTSTGGSSPLHFGNGTRLTVT.

The chain joins TRBV25-1 to TRBJ2-1, with 10 bases lining up with TRBD2. The V gene's germline CDR1 is MGHDK and CDR2 SYGVNS. V lost 1 base, J lost 5 bases, and 11 bases stayed unmatched. This CDR3 region has 18 residues. The CDR3 loop reads CASSEFGLAGDFDNEQFF. CDR3 coding DNA: TGTGCCAGCAGTGAATTCGGGCTAGCGGGGGATTTCGACAATGAGCAGTTCTTC. The full variable domain, its missing parts supplied by reference TRBV25-1 and TRBJ2-1, is EADIYQTPRYLVIGTGKKITLECSQTMGHDKMYWYQQDPGMELHLIHYSYGVNSTEKGDLSSESTVSRIRTEHFPLTLESARPSHTSQYLCASSEFGLAGDFDNEQFFGPGTRLTVL.

This clonotype has a count of ten or more. This chain links TRBV12-3 or TRBV12-4 with TRBJ2-4; 7 bases are a match to TRBD2. The ends lost 1 base at V and 0 bases at J; junction bases unmatched: 3. The CDR3 sequence is 16 residues long. CDR3 nucleotides: TGTGCCAGCAGTTTAGGGGAGGGGCTAGCCAAAAACATTCAGTACTTC. This gives the protein CASSLGEGLAKNIQYF.

The chain is built from TRBV20-1 and TRBJ2-1, with D perhaps matching TRBD2 (5 bases). The CDR3 extends over 13 amino acids. Germline V lookup: CDR1 DFQATT, CDR2 SNEGSKA (reference sequence). The V and J ends lost 6 bases and 8 bases respectively, with 17 bases between them. The DNA of the CDR3 is TGCAGTGCGCCGGTGGGGAGCTTGGATGAGCAGTTCTTC. This gives the protein CSAPVGSLDEQFF.

The chain uses TRBV6-4 and TRBJ1-2, with D maybe TRBD1 (5 bases). The V end was cut by 2 bases, the J end by 7 bases, with 20 bases between. In germline, CDR1 is MRHNA, CDR2 SNTAGT. The CDR3 has 16 residues. The CDR3 coding sequence is TGTGCCAGCAGTGACGGAAGCGGGGCGTCCGATGCTGGCTACACCTTC. It encodes CASSDGSGASDAGYTF.